This T cell receptor (beta chain) was profiled in a study of early T cells in non-severe SARS-CoV-2 infection. The CDR3 is 13 amino acids. J was trimmed by 4 bases and V by 4 bases; bases with no gene match: 7. The germline V gene has CDR1 SQVTM and CDR2 ANQGSEA. This clonotype was seen ten or more times. Using its own MiXCR run on the 5' RACE reads, TCRdb lists one record per CDR3 protein. This table has tens of thousands of distinct CDR3 sequences, roughly 6% appearing once. Sequencing was done on a sample of whole blood. This TCR was recovered from an adult who was a healthcare worker with PCR-confirmed SARS-CoV-2 infection or an uninfected control (not recorded which). The V and J genes are TRBV29-1 and TRBJ2-7, with 7 positions matching TRBD1. Here the CDR3 reads CSVGQGKPYEQYF. CDR3 coding DNA: TGCAGCGTTGGACAGGGAAAACCGTACGAGCAGTACTTC.